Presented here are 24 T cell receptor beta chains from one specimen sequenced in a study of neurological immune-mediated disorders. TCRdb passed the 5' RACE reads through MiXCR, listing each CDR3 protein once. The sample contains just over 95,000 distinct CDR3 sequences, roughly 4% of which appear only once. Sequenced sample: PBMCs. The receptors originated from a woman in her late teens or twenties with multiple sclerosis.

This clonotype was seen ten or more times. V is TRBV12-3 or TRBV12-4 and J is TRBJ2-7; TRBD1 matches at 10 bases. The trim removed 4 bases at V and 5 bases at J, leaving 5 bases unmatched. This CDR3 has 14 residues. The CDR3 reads CASSSGQGFNEQYF. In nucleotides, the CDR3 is TGTGCCAGCAGTTCGGGACAGGGGTTCAACGAGCAGTACTTC.

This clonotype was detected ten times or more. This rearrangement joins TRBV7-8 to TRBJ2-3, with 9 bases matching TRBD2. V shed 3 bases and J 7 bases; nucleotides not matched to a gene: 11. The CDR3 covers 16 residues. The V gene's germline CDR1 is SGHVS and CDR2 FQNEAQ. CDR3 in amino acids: CASSLGGLASTHTQYF. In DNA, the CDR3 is TGTGCCAGCAGCTTGGGTGGACTAGCGTCGACCCATACGCAGTATTTT.

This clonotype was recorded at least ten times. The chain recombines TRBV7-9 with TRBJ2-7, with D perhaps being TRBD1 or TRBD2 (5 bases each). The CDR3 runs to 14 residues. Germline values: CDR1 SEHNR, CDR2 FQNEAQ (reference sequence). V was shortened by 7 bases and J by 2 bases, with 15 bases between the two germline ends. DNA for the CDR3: TGTGCCAGCACCAACCGGGACGGCACCTACGAGCAGTACTTC. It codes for CASTNRDGTYEQYF.

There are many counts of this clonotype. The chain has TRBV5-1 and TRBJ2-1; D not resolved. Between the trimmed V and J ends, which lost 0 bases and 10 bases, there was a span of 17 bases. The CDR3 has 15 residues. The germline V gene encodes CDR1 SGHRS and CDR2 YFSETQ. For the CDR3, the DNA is TGCGCCAGCAGCTTGGTAGCCTCCCCCAACATCGAGCAGTTCTTC. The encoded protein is CASSLVASPNIEQFF.

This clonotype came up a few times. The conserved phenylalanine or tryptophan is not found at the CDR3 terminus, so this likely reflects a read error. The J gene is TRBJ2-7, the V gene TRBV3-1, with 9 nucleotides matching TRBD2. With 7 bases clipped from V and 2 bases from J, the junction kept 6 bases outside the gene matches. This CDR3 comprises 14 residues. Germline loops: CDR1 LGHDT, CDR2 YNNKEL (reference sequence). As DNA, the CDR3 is TGTGCCAGCACTAATAGCGGGGGCCCCTACGAGCAGTACCTC. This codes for CASTNSGGPYEQYL.

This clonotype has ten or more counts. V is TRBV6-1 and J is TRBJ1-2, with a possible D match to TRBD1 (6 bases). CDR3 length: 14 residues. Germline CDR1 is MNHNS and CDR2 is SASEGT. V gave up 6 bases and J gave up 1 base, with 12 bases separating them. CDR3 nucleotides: TGTGCCAGCAGCAACGGACAGATTAACTATGGCTACACCTTC. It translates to CASSNGQINYGYTF.

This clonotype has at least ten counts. The CDR3 region has the DNA TGCAGTGCTCCAGGGGCGGGAGGCCTCAATCAGCCCCAGCATTTT. Amino acid sequence: CSAPGAGGLNQPQHF. This chain connects TRBV20-1 to TRBJ1-5, with D perhaps TRBD1 (6 bases). V lost 5 bases and J lost 3, with 17 bases in between. Germline V gene data show CDR1 as DFQATT and CDR2 as SNEGSKA (reference sequence). This CDR3 has 15 residues.

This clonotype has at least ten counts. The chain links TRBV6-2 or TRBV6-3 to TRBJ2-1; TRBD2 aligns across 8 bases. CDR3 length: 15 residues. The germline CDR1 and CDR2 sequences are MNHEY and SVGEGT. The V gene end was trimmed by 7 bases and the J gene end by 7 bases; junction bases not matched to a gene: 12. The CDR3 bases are TGTGCCAGCATTCCCGGGGGGGTCGTAGGGAATGAGCAGTTCTTC. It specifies CASIPGGVVGNEQFF.

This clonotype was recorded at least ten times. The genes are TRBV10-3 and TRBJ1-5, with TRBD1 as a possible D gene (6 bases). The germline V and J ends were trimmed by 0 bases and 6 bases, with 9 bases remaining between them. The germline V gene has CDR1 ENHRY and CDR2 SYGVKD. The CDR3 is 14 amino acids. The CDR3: CAISESQGGQPQHF. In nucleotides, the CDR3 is TGTGCCATCAGTGAGTCGCAAGGGGGTCAGCCCCAGCATTTT.

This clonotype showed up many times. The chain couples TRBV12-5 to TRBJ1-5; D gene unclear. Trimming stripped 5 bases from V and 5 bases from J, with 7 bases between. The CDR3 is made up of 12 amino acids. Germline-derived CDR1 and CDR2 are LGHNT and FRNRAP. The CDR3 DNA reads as TGTGCTAGTGGTCCAACTGATCAGCCCCAGCATTTT. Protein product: CASGPTDQPQHF.

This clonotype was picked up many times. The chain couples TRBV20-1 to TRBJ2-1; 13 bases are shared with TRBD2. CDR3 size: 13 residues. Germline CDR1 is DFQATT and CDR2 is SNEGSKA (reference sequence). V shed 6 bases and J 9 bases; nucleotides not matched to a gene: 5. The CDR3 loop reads CSARTSGRREQFF. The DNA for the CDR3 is TGCAGTGCCCGGACTAGCGGGAGACGTGAGCAGTTCTTC.

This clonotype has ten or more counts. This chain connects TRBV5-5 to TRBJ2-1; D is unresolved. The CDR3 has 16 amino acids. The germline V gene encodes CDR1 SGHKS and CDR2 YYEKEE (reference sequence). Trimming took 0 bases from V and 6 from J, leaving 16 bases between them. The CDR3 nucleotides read TGTGCCAGCAGCTTGGGTCTTTTCCCAATGGGCAATGAGCAGTTCTTC. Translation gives CASSLGLFPMGNEQFF.

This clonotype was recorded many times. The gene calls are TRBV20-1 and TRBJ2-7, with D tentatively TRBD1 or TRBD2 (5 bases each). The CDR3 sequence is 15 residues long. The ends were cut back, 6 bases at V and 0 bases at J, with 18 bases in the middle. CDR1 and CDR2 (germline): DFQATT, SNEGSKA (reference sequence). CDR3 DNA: TGCAGTGCGAACACCGGGGCAGGCCTCTCCTACGAGCAGTACTTC. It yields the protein CSANTGAGLSYEQYF.

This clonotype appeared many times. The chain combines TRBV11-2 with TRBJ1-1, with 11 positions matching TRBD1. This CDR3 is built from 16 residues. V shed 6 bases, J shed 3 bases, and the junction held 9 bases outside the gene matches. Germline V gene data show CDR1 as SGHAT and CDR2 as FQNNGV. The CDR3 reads CASRPGTGGVYTEAFF. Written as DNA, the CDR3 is TGTGCCAGCAGGCCCGGGACAGGGGGTGTGTACACTGAAGCTTTCTTT.

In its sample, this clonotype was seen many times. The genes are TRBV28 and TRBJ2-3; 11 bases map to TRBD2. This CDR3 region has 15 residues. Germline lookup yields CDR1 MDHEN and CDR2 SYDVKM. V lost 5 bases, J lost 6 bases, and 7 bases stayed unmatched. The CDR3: CASSDTSGSLDTQYF. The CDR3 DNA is TGTGCCAGCAGTGATACTAGCGGGAGTTTGGATACGCAGTATTTT.

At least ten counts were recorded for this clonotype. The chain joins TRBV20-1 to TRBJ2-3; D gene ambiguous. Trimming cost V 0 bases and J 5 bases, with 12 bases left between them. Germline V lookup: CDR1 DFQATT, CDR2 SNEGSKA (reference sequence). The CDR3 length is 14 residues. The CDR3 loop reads CSARERSRGDTQYF. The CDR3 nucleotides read TGCAGTGCTAGAGAGAGGTCCCGCGGAGATACGCAGTATTTT.

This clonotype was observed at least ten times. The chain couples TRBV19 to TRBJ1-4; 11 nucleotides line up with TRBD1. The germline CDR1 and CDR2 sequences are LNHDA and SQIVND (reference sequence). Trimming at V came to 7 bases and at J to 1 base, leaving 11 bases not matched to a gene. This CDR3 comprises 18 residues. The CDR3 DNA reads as TGTGCCAGTATCGCCCGGACAGGGGGCGCGAAAACTAATGAAAAACTGTTTTTT. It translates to CASIARTGGAKTNEKLFF.

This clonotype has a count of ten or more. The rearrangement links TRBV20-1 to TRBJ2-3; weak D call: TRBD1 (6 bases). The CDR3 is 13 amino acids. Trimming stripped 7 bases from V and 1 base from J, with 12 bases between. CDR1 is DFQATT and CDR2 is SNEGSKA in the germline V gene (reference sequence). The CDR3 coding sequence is TGCAGTGGGAGGACAGACCGCACAGATACGCAGTATTTT. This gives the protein CSGRTDRTDTQYF.

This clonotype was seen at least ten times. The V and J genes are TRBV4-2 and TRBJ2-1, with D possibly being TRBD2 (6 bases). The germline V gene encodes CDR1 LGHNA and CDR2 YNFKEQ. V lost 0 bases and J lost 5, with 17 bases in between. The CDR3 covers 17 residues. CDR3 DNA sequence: TGTGCCAGCAGCCAAGAAACTAGCCTAACATCCCACAATGAGCAGTTCTTC. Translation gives CASSQETSLTSHNEQFF.

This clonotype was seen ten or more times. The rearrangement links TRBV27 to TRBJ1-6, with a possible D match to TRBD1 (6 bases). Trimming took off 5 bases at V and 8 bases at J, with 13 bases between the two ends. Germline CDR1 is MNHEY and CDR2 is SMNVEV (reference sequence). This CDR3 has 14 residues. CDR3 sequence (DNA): TGTGCCAGCAGTCTTTGGGGGGCTGATTCACCCCTCCACTTT. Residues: CASSLWGADSPLHF.

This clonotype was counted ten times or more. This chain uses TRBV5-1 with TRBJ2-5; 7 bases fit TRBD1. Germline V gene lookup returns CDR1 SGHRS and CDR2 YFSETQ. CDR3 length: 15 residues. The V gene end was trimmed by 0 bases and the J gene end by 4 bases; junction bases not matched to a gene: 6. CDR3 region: CASSLVKGAAETQYF. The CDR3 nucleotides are TGCGCCAGCAGCTTGGTTAAGGGGGCGGCAGAGACCCAGTACTTC.

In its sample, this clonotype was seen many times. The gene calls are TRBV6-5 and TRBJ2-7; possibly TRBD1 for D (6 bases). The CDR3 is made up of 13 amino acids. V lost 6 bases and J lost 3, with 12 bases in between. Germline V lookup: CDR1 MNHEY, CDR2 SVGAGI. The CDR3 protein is CASRTGTNYEQYF. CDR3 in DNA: TGTGCCAGCAGAACCGGGACAAACTACGAGCAGTACTTC.

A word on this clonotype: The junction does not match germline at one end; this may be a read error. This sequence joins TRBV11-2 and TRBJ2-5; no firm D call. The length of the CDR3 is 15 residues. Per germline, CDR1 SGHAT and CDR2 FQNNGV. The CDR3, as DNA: TGTGCCAGCAGCAAGAATGGTGGGATACAAGAGAACCAGTACTTC. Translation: CASSKNGGIQENQYF.

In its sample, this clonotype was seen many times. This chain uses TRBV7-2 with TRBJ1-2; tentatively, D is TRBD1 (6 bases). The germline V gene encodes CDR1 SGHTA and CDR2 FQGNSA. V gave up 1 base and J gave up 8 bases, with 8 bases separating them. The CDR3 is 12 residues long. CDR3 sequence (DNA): TGTGCCAGCAGCTTAGGAGGGGGGGGCTACACCTTC. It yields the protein CASSLGGGGYTF. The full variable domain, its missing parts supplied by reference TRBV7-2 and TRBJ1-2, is GAGVSQSPSNKVTEKGKDVELRCDPISGHTALYWYRQSLGQGLEFLIYFQGNSAPDKSGLPSDRFSAERTGGSVSTLTIQRTQQEDSAVYLCASSLGGGGYTFGSGTRLTVV.